The present T cell receptor (beta chain) was sequenced within a study of blood T cell repertoires in COVID-19 (TCRdb year 2020). Broadly, across the study: Collaborator samples came from the United States, Italy and Spain and covered acute and convalescent phases of COVID-19. The dataset comprised deeply sampled blood TCRbeta repertoires from subjects exposed to, actively infected with, or recovered from COVID-19. The repertoires were made available in a free public database intended to serve as a resource for research on the immune response to SARS-CoV-2. The prospective study material was composed of cDNA or gDNA derived from T cells, B-cell-depleted T cells, or PBMCs. Samples were obtained from the ongoing ImmuneRACE study (first 160 participants) and from 1,254 subjects provided by 6 global collaborators. Where available, HLA class I and class II types were taken from metadata supplied by the sample provider and were not determined by assay-based typing. The sample metadata nearly always contained a de-identified subject ID, COVID-19 status, age in years and sex. The investigation overall reported the following: How much clinical and demographic metadata was included differed by source and by participant, and the metadata was provided uncurated.

The CDR3 goes from the cysteine to the phenylalanine over 16 residues. The DNA shown is the 48-base CDR3, in frame from base 1. The junction carries 20 bases between V and J, which are trimmed by 1 base and 7 bases respectively. Via the germline V gene, CDR1 is MGHRA and CDR2 YSYEKL. About this clone: Its binding antigen is unknown. There are no base qualities to consult, and no much larger clone falls within one base.

Collaborating institutions collected whole blood in K2EDTA tubes following their own protocols. For TCRbeta analysis, collaborator samples were shipped as frozen whole blood, as isolated PBMCs, or as DNA extracted from either sample type. TCRbeta CDR3 regions were amplified from genomic DNA by means of the immunoSEQ Assay, a bias-controlled multiplex PCR. The paper's data handling went like this. The number of nucleated cells in each sample was estimated from the amplification of reference gene primers within the assay. Sequence reads were collapsed and filtered to measure the absolute abundance of every unique TCRbeta CDR3 rearrangement. For each sample, productive Simpson clonality was calculated by taking the square root of Simpson's diversity index across productive rearrangements. TCRdb mirrors the immuneACCESS table, restricted to in-frame sequences. Some clones are absent from its copies; in checked studies, under half trace to an unresolved V gene, and the reason for the others is unknown. Clonal size and the V and J genes are those of that table, whereas D and trimming came from the DNA. This sample is represented by about 86,000 clones; approximately 83% of them were singletons. 25% to 40% of the sample lies in the top ten.

The TCR was taken from a woman aged 80 or older with active or convalescent COVID-19. Sequenced material: peripheral blood. This chain is built from TRBV4-1 and TRBJ2-7; possibly the D gene is TRBD2, per 5 matching bases. The CDR3: CASSQVATGAGKEQYF. The DNA is TGCGCCAGCAGCCAAGTTGCCACGGGCGCGGGTAAGGAGCAGTACTTC.